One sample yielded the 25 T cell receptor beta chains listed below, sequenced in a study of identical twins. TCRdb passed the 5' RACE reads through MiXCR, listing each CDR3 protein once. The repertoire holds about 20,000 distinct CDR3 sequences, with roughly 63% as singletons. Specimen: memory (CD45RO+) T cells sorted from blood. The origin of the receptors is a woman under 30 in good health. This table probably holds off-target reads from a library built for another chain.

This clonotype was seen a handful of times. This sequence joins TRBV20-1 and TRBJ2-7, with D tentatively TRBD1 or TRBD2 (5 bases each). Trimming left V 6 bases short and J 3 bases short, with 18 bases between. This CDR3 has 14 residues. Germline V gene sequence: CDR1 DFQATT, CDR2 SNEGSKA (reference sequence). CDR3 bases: TGCAGTGCGCGGACCGGGACGGATATCTACGAGCAGTACTTC. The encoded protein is CSARTGTDIYEQYF.

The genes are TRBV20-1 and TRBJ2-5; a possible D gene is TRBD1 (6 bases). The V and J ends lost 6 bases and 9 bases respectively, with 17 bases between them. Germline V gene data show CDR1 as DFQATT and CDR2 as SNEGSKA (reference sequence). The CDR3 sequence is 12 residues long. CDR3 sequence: CSARTDSVPQYF. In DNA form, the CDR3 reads TGCAGTGCCCGGACAGATTCCGTGCCCCAGTACTTC.

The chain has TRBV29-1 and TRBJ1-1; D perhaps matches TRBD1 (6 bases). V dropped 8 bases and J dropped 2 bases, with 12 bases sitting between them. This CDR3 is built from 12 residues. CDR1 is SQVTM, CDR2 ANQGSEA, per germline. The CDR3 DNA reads TGCAGCATGAGCAGGGGTAACACTGAAGCTTTCTTT. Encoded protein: CSMSRGNTEAFF.

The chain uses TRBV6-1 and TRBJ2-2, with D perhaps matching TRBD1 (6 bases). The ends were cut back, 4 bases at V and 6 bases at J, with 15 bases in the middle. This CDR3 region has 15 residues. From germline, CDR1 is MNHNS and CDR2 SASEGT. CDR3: CASSARTGLSGELFF. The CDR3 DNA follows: TGTGCCAGCAGTGCCCGTACAGGGCTCTCCGGGGAGCTGTTTTTT.

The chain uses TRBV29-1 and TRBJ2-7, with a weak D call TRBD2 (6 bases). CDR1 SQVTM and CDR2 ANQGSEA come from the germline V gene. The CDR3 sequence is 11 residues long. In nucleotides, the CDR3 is TGCACCGCCCTGACCGCGGGGGAGCAGTACTTC. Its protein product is CTALTAGEQYF.

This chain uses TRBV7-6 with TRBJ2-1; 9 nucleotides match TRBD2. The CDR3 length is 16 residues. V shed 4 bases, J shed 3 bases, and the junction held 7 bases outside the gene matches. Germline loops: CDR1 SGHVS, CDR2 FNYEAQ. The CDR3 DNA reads TGTGCCAGCAGCTCAGAGGGACTAGCAAACTACAATGAGCAGTTCTTC. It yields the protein CASSSEGLANYNEQFF. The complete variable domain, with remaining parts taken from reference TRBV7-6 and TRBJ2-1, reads GAGVSQSPRYKVTKRGQDVALRCDPISGHVSLYWYRQALGQGPEFLTYFNYEAQQDKSGLPNDRFSAERPEGSISTLTIQRTEQRDSAMYRCASSSEGLANYNEQFFGPGTRLTVL.

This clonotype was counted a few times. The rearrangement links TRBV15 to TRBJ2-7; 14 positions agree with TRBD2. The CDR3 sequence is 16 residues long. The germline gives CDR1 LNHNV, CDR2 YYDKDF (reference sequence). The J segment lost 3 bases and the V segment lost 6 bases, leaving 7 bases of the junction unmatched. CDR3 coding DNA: TGTGCCACCAGGGGGACTAGCGGGAGATCCCTCTACGAGCAGTACTTC. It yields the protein CATRGTSGRSLYEQYF.

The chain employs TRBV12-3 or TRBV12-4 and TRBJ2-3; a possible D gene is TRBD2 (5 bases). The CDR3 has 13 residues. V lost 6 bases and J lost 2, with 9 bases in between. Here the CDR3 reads CASSSTNTDTQYF. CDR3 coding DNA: TGTGCCAGCAGCTCGACTAACACAGATACGCAGTATTTT.

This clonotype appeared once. For the CDR3, the DNA is TGTGCCAGCAGTCCATTTCTAGCGGGAACCGATACGCAGTATTTT. Translating gives CASSPFLAGTDTQYF. The rearrangement joins TRBV12-3 or TRBV12-4 to TRBJ2-3, with 9 bases aligning to TRBD2. The length of the CDR3 is 15 residues. The V and J ends lost 5 bases and 6 bases, in that order; junction bases with no gene match: 9.

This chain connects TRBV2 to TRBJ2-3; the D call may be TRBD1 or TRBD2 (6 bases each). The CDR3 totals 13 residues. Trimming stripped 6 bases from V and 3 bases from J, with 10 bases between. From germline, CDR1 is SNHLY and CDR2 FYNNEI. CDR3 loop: CASRTRGTDTQYF. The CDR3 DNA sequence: TGTGCCAGCAGGACTAGGGGGACAGATACGCAGTATTTT.

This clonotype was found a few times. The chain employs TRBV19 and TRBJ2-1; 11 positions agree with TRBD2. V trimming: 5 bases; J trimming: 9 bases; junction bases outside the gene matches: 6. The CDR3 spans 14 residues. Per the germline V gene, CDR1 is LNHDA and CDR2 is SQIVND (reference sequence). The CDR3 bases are TGTGCCAGTAGTCCGCTAGCGGGAGGATCTGAGCAGTTCTTC. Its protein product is CASSPLAGGSEQFF. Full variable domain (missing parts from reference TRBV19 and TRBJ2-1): DGGITQSPKYLFRKEGQNVTLSCEQNLNHDAMYWYRQDPGQGLRLIYYSQIVNDFQKGDIAEGYSVSREKKESFPLTVTSAQKNPTAFYLCASSPLAGGSEQFFGPGTRLTVL.

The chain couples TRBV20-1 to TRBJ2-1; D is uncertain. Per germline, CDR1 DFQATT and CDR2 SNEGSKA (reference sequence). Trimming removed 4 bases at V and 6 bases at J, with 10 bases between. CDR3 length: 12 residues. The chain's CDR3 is CSANTISNEQFF. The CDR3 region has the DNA TGCAGTGCTAATACGATAAGCAATGAGCAGTTCTTC.

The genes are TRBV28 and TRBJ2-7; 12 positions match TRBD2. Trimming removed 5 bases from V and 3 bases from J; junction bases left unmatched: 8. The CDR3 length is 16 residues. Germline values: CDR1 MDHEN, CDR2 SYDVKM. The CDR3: CASSPWTSGINYEQYF. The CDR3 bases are TGTGCCAGCAGTCCCTGGACTAGCGGGATAAACTACGAGCAGTACTTC. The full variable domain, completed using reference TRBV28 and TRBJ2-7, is DVKVTQSSRYLVKRTGEKVFLECVQDMDHENMFWYRQDPGLGLRLIYFSYDVKMKEKGDIPEGYSVSREKKERFSLILESASTNQTSMYLCASSPWTSGINYEQYFGPGTRLTVT.

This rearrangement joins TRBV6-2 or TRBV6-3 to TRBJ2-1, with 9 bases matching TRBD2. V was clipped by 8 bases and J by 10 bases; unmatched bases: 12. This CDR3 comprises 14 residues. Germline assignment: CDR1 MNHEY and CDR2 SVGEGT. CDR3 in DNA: TGTGCCAGCGGGCCGGGACTAGCCCGTCAGGAGCAGTTCTTC. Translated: CASGPGLARQEQFF.

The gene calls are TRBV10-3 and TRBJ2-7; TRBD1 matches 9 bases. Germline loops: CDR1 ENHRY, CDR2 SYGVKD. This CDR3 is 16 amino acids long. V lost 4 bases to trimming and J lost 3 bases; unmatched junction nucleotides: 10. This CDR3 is CAISGPGQGMGYEQYF. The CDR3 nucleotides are TGTGCCATCAGTGGACCGGGACAGGGAATGGGCTACGAGCAGTACTTC.

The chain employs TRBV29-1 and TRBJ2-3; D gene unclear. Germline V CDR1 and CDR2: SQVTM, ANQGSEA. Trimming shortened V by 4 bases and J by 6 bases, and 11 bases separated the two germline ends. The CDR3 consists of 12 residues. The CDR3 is CSVAMSGDTQYF. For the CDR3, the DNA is TGCAGCGTTGCGATGTCAGGTGATACGCAGTATTTT.

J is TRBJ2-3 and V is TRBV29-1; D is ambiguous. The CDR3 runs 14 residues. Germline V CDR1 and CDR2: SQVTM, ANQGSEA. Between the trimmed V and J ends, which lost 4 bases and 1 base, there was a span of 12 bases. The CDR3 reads CSVVKGSGTDTQYF. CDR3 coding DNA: TGCAGCGTTGTAAAAGGTTCCGGCACAGATACGCAGTATTTT.

The CDR3 DNA follows: TGTGCCAGCAGTTACTCCGGGACAGGGGGCCCCGGGGAGCTGTTTTTT. Translation gives CASSYSGTGGPGELFF. The J gene is TRBJ2-2, the V gene TRBV6-2 or TRBV6-3, with 12 bases that match TRBD1. The junction had 2 bases not matched to a gene; V was cut back by 0 bases and J by 6 bases. The V gene's germline CDR1 is MNHEY and CDR2 SVGEGT. The CDR3 runs 16 residues.

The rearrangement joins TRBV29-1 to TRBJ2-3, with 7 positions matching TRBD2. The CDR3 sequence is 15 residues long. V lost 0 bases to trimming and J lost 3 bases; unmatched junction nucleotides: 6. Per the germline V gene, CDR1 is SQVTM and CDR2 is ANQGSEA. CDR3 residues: CSVEESGGGTDTQYF. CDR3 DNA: TGCAGCGTTGAAGAGTCGGGAGGCGGAACAGATACGCAGTATTTT.

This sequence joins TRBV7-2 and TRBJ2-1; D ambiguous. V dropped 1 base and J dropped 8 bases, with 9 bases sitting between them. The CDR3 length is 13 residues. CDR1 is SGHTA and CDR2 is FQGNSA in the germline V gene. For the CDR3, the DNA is TGTGCCAGCAGCTTAGTCTTTCCGGATGAGCAGTTCTTC. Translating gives CASSLVFPDEQFF.

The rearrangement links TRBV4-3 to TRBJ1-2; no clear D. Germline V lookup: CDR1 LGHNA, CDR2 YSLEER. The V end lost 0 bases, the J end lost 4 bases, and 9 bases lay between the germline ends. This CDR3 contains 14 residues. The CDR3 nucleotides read TGCGCCAGCAGCCAAGAGGTCGTAGTCTATGGCTACACCTTC. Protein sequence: CASSQEVVVYGYTF.

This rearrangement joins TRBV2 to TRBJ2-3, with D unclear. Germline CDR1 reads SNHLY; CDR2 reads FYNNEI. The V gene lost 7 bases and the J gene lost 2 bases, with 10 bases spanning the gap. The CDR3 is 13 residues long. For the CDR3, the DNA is TGTGCCAGCAATGAGAGGTCCACAGATACGCAGTATTTT. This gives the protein CASNERSTDTQYF.

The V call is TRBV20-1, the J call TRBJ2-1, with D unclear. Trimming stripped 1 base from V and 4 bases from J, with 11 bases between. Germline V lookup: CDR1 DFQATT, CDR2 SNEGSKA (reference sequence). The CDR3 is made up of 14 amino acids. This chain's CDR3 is CSARGARVYNEQFF. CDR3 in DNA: TGCAGTGCTAGAGGGGCCCGGGTTTACAATGAGCAGTTCTTC.

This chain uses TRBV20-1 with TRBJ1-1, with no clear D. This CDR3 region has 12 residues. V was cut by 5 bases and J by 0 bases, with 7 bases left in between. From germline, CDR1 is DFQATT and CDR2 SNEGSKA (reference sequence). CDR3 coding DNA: TGCAGTGCTTCCCGTATGAACACTGAAGCTTTCTTT. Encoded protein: CSASRMNTEAFF.

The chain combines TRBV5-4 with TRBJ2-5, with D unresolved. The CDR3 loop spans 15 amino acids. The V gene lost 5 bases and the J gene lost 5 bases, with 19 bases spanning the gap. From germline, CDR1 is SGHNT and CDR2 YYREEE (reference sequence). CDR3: CASRFELGSSETQYF. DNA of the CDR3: TGTGCCAGCAGGTTCGAGCTGGGCTCATCGGAGACCCAGTACTTC.